This entry is about one T cell receptor (beta chain). From germline, CDR1 is SGDLS and CDR2 YYNGEE. CDR3 length: 15 amino acids. The trim removed 2 bases at V and 4 bases at J, leaving 4 bases unmatched. The entry originates in a study of T cells in Graves' hyperthyroidism and ophthalmopathy. The diagnoses drew upon clinical symptoms, serum thyroxine and TRAb, thyroid ultrasound and orbital computed tomography. TCR beta CDR3 sequences were amplified from RNA transcripts. An initial round of RT-PCR targeting the TCR CDR3 relied on the HTBI primer set. MiXCR, run by TCRdb on the multiplex PCR reads, gives a single entry per CDR3 protein. This sample has about 400,000 distinct CDR3 sequences, with around 15% found just once.

The rearrangement joins TRBV9 to TRBJ2-7, with TRBD2 matching 12 bases. The receptor was derived from a man between 45 and 60 years old with Graves' ophthalmopathy. The sequenced sample consisted of blood. The CDR3 here is CASSVSSGRDYEQYF. The CDR3 DNA reads TGTGCCAGCAGCGTTTCTAGCGGGAGGGATTACGAGCAGTACTTC.